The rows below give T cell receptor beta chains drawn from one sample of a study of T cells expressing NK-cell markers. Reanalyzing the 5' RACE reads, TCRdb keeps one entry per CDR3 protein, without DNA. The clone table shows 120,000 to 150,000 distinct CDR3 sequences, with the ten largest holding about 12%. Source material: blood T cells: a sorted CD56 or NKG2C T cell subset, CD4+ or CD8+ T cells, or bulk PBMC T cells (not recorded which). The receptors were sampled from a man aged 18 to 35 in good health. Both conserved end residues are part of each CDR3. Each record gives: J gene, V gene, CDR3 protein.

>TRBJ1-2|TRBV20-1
CSARKGGEDYGYTF
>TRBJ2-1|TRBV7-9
CASSLAQGSYNEQFF
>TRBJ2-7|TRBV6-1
CASSPGITSATYEQYF
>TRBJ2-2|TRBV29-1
CSVEEGRGGTGELFF
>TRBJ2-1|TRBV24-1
CATSFRGPSYNEQFF
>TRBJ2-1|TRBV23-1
CASSQVLAGGHNEQFF
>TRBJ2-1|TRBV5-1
CASSLQEGTGVYNEQFF
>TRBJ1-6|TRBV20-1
CSATARQNNSPLHF
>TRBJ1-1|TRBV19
CASNPGTGVLEAFF
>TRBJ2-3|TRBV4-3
CASSQDLSGGDTQYF
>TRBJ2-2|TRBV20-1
CSARDRVLGRPHSGELFF
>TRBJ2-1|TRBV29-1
CSVEHTDSGRAGDEQFF
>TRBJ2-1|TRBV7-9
CASSLVAGALNEQFF
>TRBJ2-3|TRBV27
CASSRGRYPEDTQYF
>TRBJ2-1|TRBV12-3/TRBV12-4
CASSPIMGNEQFF
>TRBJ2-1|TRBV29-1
CSVEDWGLAGGQRNEQFF
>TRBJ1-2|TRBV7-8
CASSAPGTGYGYTF
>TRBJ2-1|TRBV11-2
CASSTSFNEQFF
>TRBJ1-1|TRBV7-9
CASSLAGGGHTEAFF
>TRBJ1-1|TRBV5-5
CASSSPDRLVEAFF